Following are 20 T cell receptor beta chains from one sample sequenced in a study of blood T cell repertoires in COVID-19. Profiling relied on immunoSEQ multiplex PCR, and the TCRdb table lists in-frame clones only, not all of them. The sample comprises 250,000 to 300,000 clones, about 89% of which are singletons, and 1.5% to 2% rests with the top ten. Material: PBMCs or T cells enriched from blood (not recorded which). The receptors shown here come from a woman aged 40 to 50 who had recovered from COVID-19.

The genes are TRBV27 and TRBJ1-2, with 9 bases matching TRBD1. Germline-derived CDR1 and CDR2 are MNHEY and SMNVEV (reference sequence). Trimming took 6 bases from V and 4 from J; bases not matched to a gene: 3. CDR3 length: 13 amino acids. The CDR3 bases are TGTGCCAGCAGCAGGACAGGGGTCTATGGCTACACCTTC. This encodes CASSRTGVYGYTF.

This sequence joins TRBV24-1 and TRBJ1-2; TRBD1 might be the D (6 bases). The CDR3 loop spans 16 amino acids. Germline V gene data show CDR1 as KGHDR and CDR2 as SFDVKD. The germline V and J ends were trimmed by 3 bases and 8 bases, with 21 bases remaining between them. The CDR3 sequence: CATSDQNHQGSKGYTF. The CDR3 DNA follows: TGTGCCACCAGTGATCAGAATCATCAGGGGAGCAAGGGCTACACCTTC.

This chain connects TRBV29-1 to TRBJ1-2; the D is unclear. This CDR3 has 13 residues. CDR1 and CDR2 (germline): SQVTM, ANQGSEA. V lost 4 bases to trimming and J lost 3 bases, with 12 bases between them. The CDR3 loop reads CSVGGSGDYGYTF. As DNA, the CDR3 is TGCAGCGTTGGAGGGTCGGGAGACTATGGCTACACCTTC.

The chain uses TRBV10-3 and TRBJ1-6; 10 bases are shared with TRBD1. This CDR3 spans 14 amino acids. The germline V gene encodes CDR1 ENHRY and CDR2 SYGVKD. J was trimmed by 7 bases and V by 6 bases; bases with no gene match: 3. CDR3 loop: CAISLDRGNSPLHF. Written as DNA, the CDR3 is TGTGCCATCAGCTTGGACAGGGGGAATTCACCCCTCCACTTT.

The V call is TRBV5-4, the J call TRBJ1-2, with 7 bases that match TRBD1. This CDR3 region has 14 residues. Germline V gene data show CDR1 as SGHNT and CDR2 as YYREEE (reference sequence). V shed 4 bases, J shed 9 bases, and the junction held 12 bases outside the gene matches. This chain's CDR3 is CASSNRTGVMRYTF. The CDR3 bases are TGTGCCAGCAGCAATCGGACAGGAGTTATGCGCTACACCTTC.

The rearrangement links TRBV30 to TRBJ2-3; 12 bases align to TRBD2. The V segment lost 5 bases and the J segment 4 bases; nucleotides outside the gene matches: 7. Germline loops: CDR1 GTSNPN, CDR2 SVGIG (reference sequence). This CDR3 has 15 amino acids. CDR3 DNA sequence: TGTGCCTGGGCTAGCGGGGGGGGAATTCCAGATACGCAGTATTTT. Amino acids: CAWASGGGIPDTQYF.

The rearrangement uses TRBV7-3 and TRBJ2-2; 8 nucleotides match TRBD1. J gave up 3 bases and V 5 bases, and 5 bases lay outside the gene matches. The germline V gene has CDR1 SGHTA and CDR2 FQGTGA. The CDR3 is 15 residues long. The CDR3 DNA is TGTGCCAGCAGCCCCGGACAGGGATACACCGGGGAGCTGTTTTTT. It translates to CASSPGQGYTGELFF.

A word on this clone: The germline gene is not matched at one end of the junction; a read error may be the cause. The chain uses TRBV2 and TRBJ2-7, with TRBD1 as a possible D gene (6 bases). Germline V gene lookup returns CDR1 SNHLY and CDR2 FYNNEI. This CDR3 has 15 residues. The CDR3 sequence: CASSEGQGYSYEQCF. DNA of the CDR3: TGTGCCAGCAGTGAAGGGCAGGGGTACAGCTACGAGCAGTGCTTC.

The chain combines TRBV27 with TRBJ2-1; a possible D gene is TRBD1 (6 bases). V shed 6 bases and J shed 2 bases, with 14 bases lying between them. The CDR3 extends over 15 amino acids. Germline V gene lookup returns CDR1 MNHEY and CDR2 SMNVEV (reference sequence). The DNA for the CDR3 is TGTGCCAGCAGGATACAGGGAAGGGCCTACAATGAGCAGTTCTTC. Residues: CASRIQGRAYNEQFF.

This sequence joins TRBV6-5 and TRBJ2-2, with D possibly TRBD2 on 6 matching bases. The CDR3 totals 14 residues. In germline, CDR1 is MNHEY, CDR2 SVGAGI. V lost 11 bases and J lost 4, with 17 bases in between. The CDR3 DNA follows: TGTGCCGGCGGTTGGGGAGGCCCCACCGGGGAGCTGTTTTTT. It is translated as CAGGWGGPTGELFF.

The CDR3 reads CASSQVGDNGYTF. In DNA form, the CDR3 reads TGTGCCAGCAGCCAAGTAGGGGACAATGGCTACACCTTC. The chain has TRBV3-1 (or the pseudogene TRBV3-2) and TRBJ1-2, with TRBD1 as a possible D gene (6 bases). V was pared by 1 base and J by 6 bases, with 9 bases between. CDR1 is LGHDT, CDR2 YNNKEL, per germline (reference sequence). The CDR3 totals 13 residues.

This chain uses TRBV5-4 with TRBJ2-5; 8 nucleotides line up with TRBD1. Trimming cost V 1 base and J 5 bases; bases outside gene matches: 1. The CDR3 runs 13 residues. The germline CDR1 and CDR2 sequences are SGHNT and YYREEE (reference sequence). This CDR3 is CASSLSGGETQYF. The CDR3 coding sequence is TGTGCCAGCAGCTTGTCAGGGGGCGAGACCCAGTACTTC. Using reference TRBV5-4 and TRBJ2-5 for the parts outside the CDR3, the full variable domain is ETGVTQSPTHLIKTRGQQVTLRCSSQSGHNTVSWYQQALGQGPQFIFQYYREEENGRGNFPPRFSGLQFPNYSSELNVNALELDDSALYLCASSLSGGETQYFGPGTRLLVL.

This clone was observed a few times. The V call is TRBV5-8, the J call TRBJ2-5; 10 nucleotides agree with TRBD2. J was trimmed by 4 bases and V by 6 bases; bases with no gene match: 9. The germline gives CDR1 SGHTS, CDR2 YDEGEE. The CDR3 runs 15 residues. The CDR3 sequence is CASNRGLAGVETQYF. The CDR3, as DNA: TGTGCCAGCAACCGTGGGCTAGCGGGAGTAGAGACCCAGTACTTC. The full variable domain, completed using reference TRBV5-8 and TRBJ2-5, is EAGVTQSPTHLIKTRGQQATLRCSPISGHTSVYWYQQALGLGLQFLLWYDEGEERNRGNFPPRFSGRQFPNYSSELNVNALELEDSALYLCASNRGLAGVETQYFGPGTRLLVL.

The V and J genes are TRBV3-1 (or the pseudogene TRBV3-2) and TRBJ2-7, with TRBD1 identical over 11 bases. The trim removed 9 bases at V and 3 bases at J, leaving 13 bases unmatched. Germline CDR1 LGHDT, CDR2 YNNKEL (reference sequence). The CDR3 is made up of 16 amino acids. CDR3 sequence reads: CARRRDRGKKGYEQYF. DNA for the CDR3: TGTGCCAGGAGGCGGGACAGGGGGAAGAAAGGCTACGAGCAGTACTTC.

J is TRBJ2-3 and V is TRBV9, with D perhaps TRBD2 (6 bases). Trimming removed 0 bases at V and 0 bases at J, with 11 bases between. CDR1 and CDR2 (germline): SGDLS, YYNGEE. The CDR3 is 16 residues long. The CDR3 sequence is CASSVGSSGSTDTQYF. CDR3 bases: TGTGCCAGCAGCGTAGGGTCCAGCGGGAGCACAGATACGCAGTATTTT. Filled out from reference TRBV9 and TRBJ2-3, the complete variable domain reads DSGVTQTPKHLITATGQRVTLRCSPRSGDLSVYWYQQSLDQGLQFLIQYYNGEERAKGNILERFSAQQFPDLHSELNLSSLELGDSALYFCASSVGSSGSTDTQYFGPGTRLTVL.

The V and J genes are TRBV5-4 and TRBJ1-2; a possible D gene is TRBD1 (6 bases). The CDR3 sequence is 13 residues long. Germline CDR1 reads SGHNT; CDR2 reads YYREEE (reference sequence). The V end was cut by 3 bases, the J end by 2 bases, with 8 bases between. Written as DNA, the CDR3 is TGTGCCAGCAGCTACACAGGGAACTATGGCTACACCTTC. Translated, it gives CASSYTGNYGYTF.

This clone was detected once. The chain uses TRBV7-3 and TRBJ2-1; 12 nucleotides agree with TRBD2. The CDR3 length is 18 residues. V was clipped by 0 bases and J by 7 bases; unmatched bases: 10. In germline, CDR1 is SGHTA, CDR2 FQGTGA. The CDR3 coding sequence is TGTGCCAGCAGCTTAACGCCCCCTAGCGGGGGGGCTCTGAATGAGCAGTTCTTC. This codes for CASSLTPPSGGALNEQFF.

The chain joins TRBV2 to TRBJ2-7, with 9 positions matching TRBD1. Germline values: CDR1 SNHLY, CDR2 FYNNEI. The CDR3 spans 15 residues. V trimming: 5 bases; J trimming: 4 bases; junction bases outside the gene matches: 9. The CDR3 region is CASSTRGTGWYEQYF. DNA of the CDR3: TGTGCCAGCAGTACCCGAGGGACAGGGTGGTACGAGCAGTACTTC. Variable domain in full (rest from reference TRBV2 and TRBJ2-7): EPEVTQTPSHQVTQMGQEVILRCVPISNHLYFYWYRQILGQKVEFLVSFYNNEISEKSEIFDDQFSVERPDGSNFTLKIRSTKLEDSAMYFCASSTRGTGWYEQYFGPGTRLTVT.

This chain connects TRBV6-6 to TRBJ1-4; D remains unclear. V shed 6 bases and J shed 12 bases, with 23 bases lying between them. Germline values: CDR1 MNHNY, CDR2 SVGAGI (reference sequence). This CDR3 contains 15 residues. The CDR3 here is CASSTRTAQPYELFF. The CDR3 nucleotides read TGTGCCAGCAGCACCAGAACCGCCCAACCTTACGAACTGTTTTTT.

Details on this clone: At the DNA level, this CDR3 is encoded by other sequences in the same sample as well. This chain connects TRBV29-1 to TRBJ1-2; D unresolved. Germline V gene lookup returns CDR1 SQVTM and CDR2 ANQGSEA. Deletions cut 0 bases from V and 1 base from J, with 6 bases between. The length of the CDR3 is 13 residues. The CDR3 region has the DNA TGCAGCGTTGAAGAGACGGGTAACTATGGCTACACCTTC. Its translation is CSVEETGNYGYTF.